This TCR beta chain was identified in a study of T cell repertoires in cytomegalovirus infection. The sample holds many counts of this clonotype. The CDR3 is made up of 16 amino acids. CDR1 and CDR2 (germline): LNHNV, YYDKDF (reference sequence). Trimming left V 4 bases short and J 6 bases short, with 18 bases between. TCRdb re-analysed the reads in MiXCR, keeping a single row per CDR3 protein. The sample contains nearly 650,000 distinct CDR3 sequences, roughly a quarter of which appear only once. The receptor comes from a human donor in good health (CMV status not recorded). Some clones in this sample may be carry-over from other donors' samples. Sequenced input: CD8+ T cells from PBMCs. The chain employs TRBV15 and TRBJ2-2; no clear D. CDR3 sequence (DNA): TGTGCCACCAGCATCCAGATTGTGCCCGAGGCCGGGGAGCTGTTTTTT. Its protein is CATSIQIVPEAGELFF.